These T cell receptor beta chains were read from a single sample in a study of metastatic and nonmetastatic thyroid tumors. MiXCR reprocessed the PCR reads for TCRdb. The sample yields about 20,000 clones, around 18% seen once. Specimen: adjacent normal tissue. The origin of the receptors is a male donor with papillary thyroid cancer or a benign thyroid nodule (not recorded which). Some clones in this sample may be carry-over from other donors' samples. Both conserved end residues are trimmed from each CDR3.

V: TRBV28
J: TRBJ2-3
CDR3: ASSTELTTDTQY

V: TRBV12-3/TRBV12-4
J: TRBJ1-5
CDR3: ASSLEGAPSNQPQH

V: TRBV4-1
J: TRBJ1-6
CDR3: ASTTGSSYNSPLH

V: TRBV12-3/TRBV12-4
J: TRBJ2-3
CDR3: ASSGVMGAAQY

V: TRBV7-2
J: TRBJ1-1
CDR3: ASSLVGKSAAF

V: TRBV30
J: TRBJ2-7
CDR3: AWRPGQGNYEQY

V: TRBV5-5
J: TRBJ2-7
CDR3: ASSFEGQGLEQY

V: TRBV6-4
J: TRBJ2-5
CDR3: ASIWTSPETQY

V: TRBV7-9
J: TRBJ2-7
CDR3: ASSSPGAGNTYEQY

V: TRBV11-2
J: TRBJ1-1
CDR3: ASSLGGEAF

V: TRBV4-1
J: TRBJ2-1
CDR3: ASSLALVSNEQF

V: TRBV20-1
J: TRBJ2-4
CDR3: SASRSGGLNIQY

V: TRBV11-1
J: TRBJ1-6
CDR3: ASSSRQGGTYNSPLH

V: TRBV18
J: TRBJ2-7
CDR3: ASSEGQGPGYEQY

V: TRBV18
J: TRBJ1-1
CDR3: ASSPDQGGTEAF

V: TRBV24-1
J: TRBJ2-2
CDR3: ATQLTANTGELF